This T cell receptor beta chain was recovered during a study of blood T cell repertoires in COVID-19. Study-level background: COVID-19 samples collected from the United States, Italy and Spain covered acute and convalescent phases. Sample material is recorded as cDNA or gDNA derived from T cells, B-cell-depleted T cells, or PBMCs.

J lost 6 bases, V lost 3 bases, and 6 bases had no gene match. Germline V CDR1 and CDR2: MNHEY, SMNVEV (reference sequence). This CDR3 region has 14 residues. In the original workflow: Amplifying reference gene primers gave estimates of nucleated cell counts. Only in-frame clones appear in the TCRdb table, and some are missing; sequencing was by immunoSEQ multiplex PCR. That table supplies the V and J calls and clone size; D and trimming were determined from the DNA. The table includes 55,000 to 90,000 clones, 91% detected once. This TCR was recovered from a human donor with active COVID-19. The donor label of this sample is uncertain. Sample: peripheral blood. The chain employs TRBV27 and TRBJ2-7, with 9 bases that match TRBD1. The CDR3 sequence is CASSLRGTGSEQYF. In DNA form, the CDR3 reads TGTGCCAGCAGTTTGCGAGGGACAGGGAGCGAGCAGTACTTC.